Listed here are 30 T cell receptor beta chains from one sample, sequenced in a study of tumor-infiltrating T cells and Merkel cell polyomavirus. Overall study context: The study examined CD8+ T cells specific for the Merkel cell polyomavirus KLL epitope.

Clones were sequenced by immunoSEQ multiplex PCR, and TCRdb holds only the in-frame ones, with some missing. The table includes about 2,100 clones, 95% to 98% detected once. Every patient's tumor was robustly positive for Merkel cell polyomavirus Large T antigen on immunohistochemistry. Specimen: lymph node tissue. The source is an older man with Merkel cell carcinoma.

This clone was picked up one time. The chain employs TRBV5-6 and TRBJ1-5; D is perhaps TRBD1 (5 bases). V lost 6 bases and J 4 bases, leaving 14 bases between the germline ends. CDR1 and CDR2 from the germline V gene are SGHDT and YYEEEE. This CDR3 is 14 amino acids long. The CDR3 spells CASTTGRGNQPQHF. Here the CDR3 DNA reads TGTGCCAGCACCACCGGCCGGGGGAATCAGCCCCAGCATTTT.

The chain is built from TRBV15 and TRBJ2-5; 11 bases are a match to TRBD1. V lost 2 bases to trimming and J lost 11 bases; unmatched junction nucleotides: 13. This CDR3 is built from 16 residues. Germline lookup yields CDR1 LNHNV and CDR2 YYDKDF (reference sequence). CDR3 residues: CATSRPGQGATTKQYF. DNA of the CDR3: TGTGCCACCAGCAGACCCGGACAGGGGGCCACTACGAAGCAGTACTTC.

The chain carries TRBV11-2 and TRBJ2-2; maybe TRBD2 (6 bases). Germline-derived CDR1 and CDR2 are SGHAT and FQNNGV. The V and J ends lost 1 base and 1 base respectively, with 10 bases between them. The CDR3 loop spans 16 amino acids. CDR3 loop: CASSLGGRGNTGELFF. The CDR3 nucleotides are TGTGCCAGCAGCTTAGGAGGGCGGGGGAACACCGGGGAGCTGTTTTTT.

This chain links TRBV27 with TRBJ2-1; 7 bases fit TRBD2. The junction had 11 bases not matched to a gene; V was cut back by 2 bases and J by 10 bases. Germline CDR1 MNHEY, CDR2 SMNVEV (reference sequence). The CDR3 runs to 15 residues. The CDR3 region has the DNA TGTGCCAGCAGTTTAGGGACTATCAATATAGGGGAGCAGTTCTTC. Its protein product is CASSLGTINIGEQFF.

The chain is built from TRBV7-8 and TRBJ2-7; 7 bases are shared with TRBD2. CDR1 and CDR2 from the germline V gene are SGHVS and FQNEAQ. The CDR3 totals 15 residues. DNA of the CDR3: TGTGCCAGCAGCTTAGAAGCGGGACTCCTCTACGAGCAGTATGTC. It encodes CASSLEAGLLYEQYV.

This sequence joins TRBV6-6 and TRBJ1-1, with D unclear. The CDR3 is 11 residues long. Germline CDR1 is MNHNY and CDR2 is SVGAGI (reference sequence). V shed 6 bases and J shed 7 bases, with 9 bases lying between them. This CDR3 reads CASSESLEAFF. The CDR3, as DNA: TGTGCCAGCAGCGAGTCACTTGAAGCTTTCTTT.

The rearrangement joins TRBV29-1 to TRBJ1-1, with TRBD1 matching 7 bases. This CDR3 is built from 14 residues. Germline CDR1 SQVTM, CDR2 ANQGSEA. V dropped 6 bases and J dropped 1; count of bases not matched to a gene: 8. The CDR3 coding sequence is TGCAGCGTCTCAAGCGGACAGGAGAACACTGAAGCTTTCTTT. Protein product: CSVSSGQENTEAFF. Using reference TRBV29-1 and TRBJ1-1 for the parts outside the CDR3, the full variable domain is SAVISQKPSRDICQRGTSLTIQCQVDSQVTMMFWYRQQPGQSLTLIATANQGSEATYESGFVIDKFPISRPNLTFSTLTVSNMSPEDSSIYLCSVSSGQENTEAFFGQGTRLTVV.

Regarding this clone: A read error may produce the germline difference seen at one junction end. V and J are TRBV18 and TRBJ1-1; 7 positions match TRBD1. Germline-derived CDR1 and CDR2 are KGHSH and LQKENI. The CDR3 loop spans 16 amino acids. In DNA form, the CDR3 reads TGTACCAGCTCACCATATGCCAGGGGGAGGAACACTGAAGCTTTCTTT. It translates to CTSSPYARGRNTEAFF.

Here the CDR3 reads CASSSAGTLYNEQFF. CDR3 nucleotides: TGTGCCAGCAGCTCCGCCGGGACACTATACAATGAGCAGTTCTTC. V is TRBV7-2 and J is TRBJ2-1; weak D call: TRBD1 (6 bases). The germline gives CDR1 SGHTA, CDR2 FQGNSA. Trimming left V 4 bases short and J 4 bases short, with 14 bases between. There are 15 residues in the CDR3.

The chain combines TRBV6-1 with TRBJ2-5; D ambiguous. The CDR3 length is 11 residues. Trimming pared 6 bases from V and 4 bases from J, leaving 6 bases between. The germline gives CDR1 MNHNS, CDR2 SASEGT. In DNA form, the CDR3 reads TGTGCCAGCAGAGTAGTAGAGACCCAGTACTTC. It specifies CASRVVETQYF.

This clone was recorded only once. The chain employs TRBV10-3 and TRBJ2-2, with D tentatively TRBD2 (7 bases). The CDR3 has 13 residues. Germline CDR1 and CDR2: ENHRY and SYGVKD. Trimming took off 7 bases at V and 5 bases at J, with 11 bases between the two ends. CDR3 sequence reads: CAIKGGRTGELFF. The CDR3 region has the DNA TGTGCCATCAAGGGGGGGCGGACCGGGGAGCTGTTTTTT.

The rearrangement links TRBV7-2 to TRBJ2-3; D ambiguous. The V end was cut by 7 bases, the J end by 0 bases, with 8 bases between. Per the germline V gene, CDR1 is SGHTA and CDR2 is FQGNSA. This CDR3 is built from 13 residues. CDR3 DNA sequence: TGTGCCAGCATTCCTCCGAGCACAGATACGCAGTATTTT. Amino acids: CASIPPSTDTQYF.

The chain carries TRBV14 and TRBJ2-1; 8 bases match TRBD2. Trimming cost V 0 bases and J 5 bases; bases outside gene matches: 6. Germline V CDR1 and CDR2: SGHDN, FVKESK. The CDR3 has 16 residues. The CDR3 reads CASSQDWASGHNEQFF. CDR3 sequence (DNA): TGTGCCAGCAGCCAAGATTGGGCTAGCGGGCACAATGAGCAGTTCTTC.

With regard to this clone: The junction does not match germline at one end; this may be a read error. The J gene is TRBJ2-1, the V gene TRBV14; possible D gene TRBD2, 6 bases. This CDR3 has 16 residues. Germline CDR1 and CDR2: SGHDN and FVKESK. Written as DNA, the CDR3 is TGTACCAGCAGCCCACGGGACTCTTCAACCTACAATGAGCAGTTCTTC. Translated: CTSSPRDSSTYNEQFF. Full variable domain (missing parts from reference TRBV14 and TRBJ2-1): EAGVTQFPSHSVIEKGQTVTLRCDPISGHDNLYWYRRVMGKEIKFLLHFVKESKQDESGMPNNRFLAERTGGTYSTLKVQPAELEDSGVYFCTSSPRDSSTYNEQFFGPGTRLTVL.

This rearrangement joins TRBV5-8 to TRBJ2-7; 9 bases are a match to TRBD1. The V segment lost 6 bases and the J segment 0 bases; nucleotides outside the gene matches: 7. The CDR3 has 15 residues. Germline CDR1 and CDR2: SGHTS and YDEGEE. The CDR3: CASNEPGQGSYEQYF. CDR3 nucleotide sequence: TGTGCCAGCAATGAGCCGGGACAGGGCTCCTACGAGCAGTACTTC.

The sample holds one count of this clone. The J gene is TRBJ2-7, the V gene TRBV7-2, with 9 bases fitting TRBD2. V was pared by 5 bases and J by 3 bases, with 11 bases of the junction left unmatched. This CDR3 region has 16 residues. Per the germline V gene, CDR1 is SGHTA and CDR2 is FQGNSA. The CDR3 loop reads CASSRSGTSLHYEQYF. The CDR3 nucleotides are TGTGCCAGCAGCCGATCCGGGACTAGCCTTCACTACGAGCAGTACTTC. Full variable domain (rest looked up from reference TRBV7-2 and TRBJ2-7): GAGVSQSPSNKVTEKGKDVELRCDPISGHTALYWYRQSLGQGLEFLIYFQGNSAPDKSGLPSDRFSAERTGGSVSTLTIQRTQQEDSAVYLCASSRSGTSLHYEQYFGPGTRLTVT.

The V and J genes are TRBV4-2 and TRBJ1-2; perhaps TRBD1 as D (6 bases). Germline lookup yields CDR1 LGHNA and CDR2 YNFKEQ. The CDR3 consists of 15 residues. V dropped 0 bases and J dropped 5 bases, with 13 bases sitting between them. For the CDR3, the DNA is TGTGCCAGCAGCCAAGAGGGGGCGACTTATTATGGCTACACCTTC. Amino acids: CASSQEGATYYGYTF.

The chain combines TRBV18 with TRBJ2-7, with D possibly matching TRBD2 (6 bases). Germline assignment: CDR1 KGHSH and CDR2 LQKENI. CDR3 length equals 13 residues. This CDR3 is CASLPRRAGEQYV. The CDR3 DNA is TGTGCCAGCTTACCACGGAGGGCGGGCGAGCAGTACGTC.

This clone came up once. CDR3 coding DNA: TGTGCCAGCAGTGAGGCCGGGGACAGGGAGACTGAAGCTTTCTTT. Translation gives CASSEAGDRETEAFF. The V gene is TRBV25-1, the J gene TRBJ1-1; 9 positions match TRBD1. The V and J ends lost 3 bases and 5 bases, in that order; junction bases with no gene match: 7. The CDR3 has 15 amino acids. CDR1 is MGHDK and CDR2 is SYGVNS in the germline V gene.

This chain joins TRBV5-1 and TRBJ2-3; possibly TRBD1 for D (6 bases). Trimming shortened V by 1 base and J by 6 bases, and 12 bases separated the two germline ends. Germline CDR1 is SGHRS and CDR2 is YFSETQ. The CDR3 covers 14 residues. Here the CDR3 DNA reads TGCGCCAGCAGCTTGTCTGGGGGCGGTGATACGCAGTATTTT. This codes for CASSLSGGGDTQYF.

The chain links TRBV30 to TRBJ1-2; D is undetermined. Trimming took off 1 base at V and 0 bases at J, with 6 bases between the two ends. Germline CDR1 is GTSNPN and CDR2 is SVGIG (reference sequence). This CDR3 has 13 residues. The CDR3 loop reads CAWSGLPNYGYTF. The CDR3 DNA sequence: TGTGCCTGGAGTGGGCTCCCTAACTATGGCTACACCTTC.

The chain is built from TRBV7-9 and TRBJ2-3; D gene ambiguous. CDR1 is SEHNR and CDR2 is FQNEAQ in the germline V gene (reference sequence). V shed 8 bases and J shed 3 bases, with 6 bases lying between them. CDR3 length: 11 amino acids. CDR3 in amino acids: CASGRTDTQYF. In DNA, the CDR3 is TGTGCCAGCGGGCGAACAGATACGCAGTATTTT.

The genes are TRBV4-2 and TRBJ1-4; no reliable D call. The germline V gene encodes CDR1 LGHNA and CDR2 YNFKEQ. Trimming removed 3 bases at V and 8 bases at J, with 16 bases between. This CDR3 is 15 amino acids long. The CDR3 DNA reads as TGTGCCAGCAGCCAGAGTTTGTTCGAGGCCGAAAAACTGTTTTTT. This gives the protein CASSQSLFEAEKLFF.

This chain uses TRBV5-1 with TRBJ2-7; 8 bases align to TRBD1. V shed 0 bases and J 3 bases; nucleotides not matched to a gene: 5. The CDR3 extends over 15 amino acids. The germline CDR1 and CDR2 sequences are SGHRS and YFSETQ. In DNA form, the CDR3 reads TGCGCCAGCAGCTTGGCCCCCGGGACAGGCTACGAGCAGTACTTC. Residues: CASSLAPGTGYEQYF.

The chain carries TRBV7-6 and TRBJ1-5; TRBD1 might be the D (5 bases). The CDR3 loop spans 13 amino acids. The ends were cut back, 4 bases at V and 2 bases at J, with 6 bases in the middle. CDR1 and CDR2 from the germline V gene are SGHVS and FNYEAQ. CDR3 nucleotide sequence: TGTGCCAGCAGCTCCAGGGGCAATCAGCCCCAGCATTTT. It codes for CASSSRGNQPQHF.

This sequence joins TRBV6-6 and TRBJ1-2, with D possibly TRBD1 on 5 matching bases. V was trimmed by 4 bases and J by 9 bases, leaving 24 bases between them. CDR3 length equals 16 residues. The V gene's germline CDR1 is MNHNY and CDR2 SVGAGI (reference sequence). Here the CDR3 reads CASSSQEGRAQYSYTF. In DNA form, the CDR3 reads TGTGCCAGCAGTTCCCAGGAGGGGCGGGCGCAGTATAGCTACACCTTC.

This clone has only one observation. The chain has TRBV5-1 and TRBJ1-4; D gene ambiguous. The germline CDR1 and CDR2 sequences are SGHRS and YFSETQ. There are 15 residues in the CDR3. V was pared by 0 bases and J by 0 bases, with 6 bases between. CDR3 DNA sequence: TGCGCCAGCAGCTTGGCCGGTGCAACTAATGAAAAACTGTTTTTT. Translating it yields CASSLAGATNEKLFF.

The chain combines TRBV6-5 with TRBJ2-7; tentatively, D is TRBD1 (5 bases). Germline-derived CDR1 and CDR2 are MNHEY and SVGAGI. The CDR3 runs 14 residues. Trimming removed 2 bases at V and 2 bases at J, with 10 bases between. DNA for the CDR3: TGTGCCAGCAGTTACGGGCAGGGCCCCTACGAGCAGTACTTC. Translating it yields CASSYGQGPYEQYF.

The V gene is TRBV7-9, the J gene TRBJ2-2; D perhaps matches TRBD1 (6 bases). Trimming left V 8 bases short and J 5 bases short, with 12 bases between. Germline CDR1 reads SEHNR; CDR2 reads FQNEAQ (reference sequence). This CDR3 has 13 amino acids. For the CDR3, the DNA is TGTGCCAGCGAACACAGGGTTACCGGGGAGCTGTTTTTT. This sequence encodes CASEHRVTGELFF.

V usage is TRBV6-6 and J usage is TRBJ1-1, with D tentatively TRBD1 (6 bases). Germline V CDR1 and CDR2: MNHNY, SVGAGI (reference sequence). Trimming stripped 3 bases from V and 0 bases from J, with 11 bases between. The length of the CDR3 is 15 residues. The CDR3, as DNA: TGTGCCAGCAGTTATAAACAGGGAATGAACACTGAAGCTTTCTTT. Translation gives CASSYKQGMNTEAFF.